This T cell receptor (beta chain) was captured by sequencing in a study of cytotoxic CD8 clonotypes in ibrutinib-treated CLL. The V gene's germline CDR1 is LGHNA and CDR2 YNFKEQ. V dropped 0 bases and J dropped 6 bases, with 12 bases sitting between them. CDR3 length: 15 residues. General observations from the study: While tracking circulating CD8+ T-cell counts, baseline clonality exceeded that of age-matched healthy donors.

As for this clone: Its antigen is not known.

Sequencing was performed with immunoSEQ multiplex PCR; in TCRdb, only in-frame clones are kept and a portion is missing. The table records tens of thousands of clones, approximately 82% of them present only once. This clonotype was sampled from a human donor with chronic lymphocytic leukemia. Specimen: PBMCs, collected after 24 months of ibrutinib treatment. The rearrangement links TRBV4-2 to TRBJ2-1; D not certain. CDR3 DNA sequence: TGTGCCAGCAGCCAAGAACTTCACGCCTCCAATGAGCAGTTCTTC. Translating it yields CASSQELHASNEQFF.